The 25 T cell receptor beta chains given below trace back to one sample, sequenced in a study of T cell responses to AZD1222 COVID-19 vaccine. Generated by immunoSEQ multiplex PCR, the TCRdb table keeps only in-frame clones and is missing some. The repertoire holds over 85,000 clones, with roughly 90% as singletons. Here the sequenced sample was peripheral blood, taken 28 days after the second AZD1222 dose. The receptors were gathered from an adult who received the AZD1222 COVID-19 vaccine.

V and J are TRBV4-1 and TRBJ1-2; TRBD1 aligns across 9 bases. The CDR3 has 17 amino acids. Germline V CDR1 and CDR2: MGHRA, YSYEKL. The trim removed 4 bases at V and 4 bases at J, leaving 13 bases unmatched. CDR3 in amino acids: CASSPQPGTGHGYGYTF. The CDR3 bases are TGCGCCAGCAGCCCTCAACCCGGGACAGGGCATGGCTATGGCTACACCTTC.

The CDR3 is CASSGDREYNEQFF. CDR3 in DNA: TGTGCCAGCTCGGGGGACAGGGAGTACAATGAGCAGTTCTTC. The chain is built from TRBV6-5 and TRBJ2-1; 9 bases are shared with TRBD1. V trimming: 8 bases; J trimming: 4 bases; junction bases outside the gene matches: 6. Germline lookup yields CDR1 MNHEY and CDR2 SVGAGI. The CDR3 is made up of 14 amino acids.

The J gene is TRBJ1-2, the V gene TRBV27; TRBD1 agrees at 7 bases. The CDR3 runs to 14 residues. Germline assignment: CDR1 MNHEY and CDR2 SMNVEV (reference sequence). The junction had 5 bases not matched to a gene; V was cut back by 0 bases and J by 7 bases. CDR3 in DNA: TGTGCCAGCAGTTTATCGGGCAGGGGGGCTGGCTACACCTTC. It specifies CASSLSGRGAGYTF.

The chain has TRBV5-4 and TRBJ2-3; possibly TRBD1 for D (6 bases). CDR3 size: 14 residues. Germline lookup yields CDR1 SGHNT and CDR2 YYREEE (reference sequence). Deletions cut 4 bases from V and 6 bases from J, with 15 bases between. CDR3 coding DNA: TGTGCCAGCAGCCCGGAGACAGGTGCGGATACGCAGTATTTT. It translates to CASSPETGADTQYF.

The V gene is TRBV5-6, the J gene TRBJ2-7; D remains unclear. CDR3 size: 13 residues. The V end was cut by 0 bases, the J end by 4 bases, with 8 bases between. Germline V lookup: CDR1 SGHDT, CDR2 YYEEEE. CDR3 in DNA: TGTGCCAGCAGCTTGGGTTCATTATACGAGCAGTACTTC. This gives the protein CASSLGSLYEQYF.

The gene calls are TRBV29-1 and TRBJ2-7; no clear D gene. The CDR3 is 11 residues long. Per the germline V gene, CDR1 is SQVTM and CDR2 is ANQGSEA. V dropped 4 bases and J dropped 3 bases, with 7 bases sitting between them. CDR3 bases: TGCAGCGTTGTTACAGACTACGAGCAGTACGTC. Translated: CSVVTDYEQYV.

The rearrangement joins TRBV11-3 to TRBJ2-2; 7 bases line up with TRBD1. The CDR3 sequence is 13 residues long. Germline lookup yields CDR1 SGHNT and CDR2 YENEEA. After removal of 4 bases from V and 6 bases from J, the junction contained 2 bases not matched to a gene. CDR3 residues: CASSWQGAGELFF. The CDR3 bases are TGTGCCAGCAGCTGGCAGGGGGCCGGGGAGCTGTTTTTT.

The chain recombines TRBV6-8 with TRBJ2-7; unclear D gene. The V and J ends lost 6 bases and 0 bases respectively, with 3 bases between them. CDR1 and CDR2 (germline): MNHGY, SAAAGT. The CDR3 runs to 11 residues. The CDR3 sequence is CASRTSYEQYV. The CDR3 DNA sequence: TGTGCCAGCAGAACCTCCTACGAGCAGTACGTC.

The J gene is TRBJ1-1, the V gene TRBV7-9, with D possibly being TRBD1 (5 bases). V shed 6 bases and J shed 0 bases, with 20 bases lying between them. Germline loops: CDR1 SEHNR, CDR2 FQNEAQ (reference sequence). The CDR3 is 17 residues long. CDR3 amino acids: CASSPNRGTTLNTEAFF. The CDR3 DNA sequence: TGTGCCAGCAGTCCAAATCGGGGGACCACCTTGAACACTGAAGCTTTCTTT.

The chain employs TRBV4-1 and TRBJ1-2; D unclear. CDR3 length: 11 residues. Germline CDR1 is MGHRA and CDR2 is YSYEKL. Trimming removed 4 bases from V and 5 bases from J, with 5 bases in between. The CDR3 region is CASSRGYGYTF. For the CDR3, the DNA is TGCGCCAGCAGCCGGGGATATGGCTACACCTTC.

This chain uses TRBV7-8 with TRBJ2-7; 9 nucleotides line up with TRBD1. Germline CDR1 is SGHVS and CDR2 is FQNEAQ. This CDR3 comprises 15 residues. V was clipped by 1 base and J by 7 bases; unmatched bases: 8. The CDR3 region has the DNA TGTGCCAGCAGCTTAGGGGACAGGGCCCTAGCTGAGCAGTACGTC. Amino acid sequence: CASSLGDRALAEQYV.

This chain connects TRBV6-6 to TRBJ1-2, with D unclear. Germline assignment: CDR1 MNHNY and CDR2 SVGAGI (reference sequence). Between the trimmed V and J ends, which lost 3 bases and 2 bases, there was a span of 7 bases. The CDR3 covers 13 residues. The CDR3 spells CASSYVNNYGYTF. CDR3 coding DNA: TGTGCCAGCAGTTATGTAAACAACTATGGCTACACCTTC.

The CDR3 coding sequence is TGTGCCAGCAGTTACGACACCCTACAGGGTGGGGAGACCCAGTACTTC. Amino acids: CASSYDTLQGGETQYF. V and J are TRBV6-5 and TRBJ2-5; TRBD1 might be the D (6 bases). The germline V and J ends were trimmed by 2 bases and 5 bases, with 18 bases remaining between them. The V gene's germline CDR1 is MNHEY and CDR2 SVGAGI. The CDR3 loop spans 16 amino acids.

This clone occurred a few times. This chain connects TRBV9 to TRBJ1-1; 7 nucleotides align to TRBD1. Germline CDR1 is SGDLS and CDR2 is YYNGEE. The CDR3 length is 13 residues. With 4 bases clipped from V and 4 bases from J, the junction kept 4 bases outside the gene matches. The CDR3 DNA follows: TGTGCCAGCAGCCCAGGGACAGCCACTGAAGCTTTCTTT. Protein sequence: CASSPGTATEAFF.

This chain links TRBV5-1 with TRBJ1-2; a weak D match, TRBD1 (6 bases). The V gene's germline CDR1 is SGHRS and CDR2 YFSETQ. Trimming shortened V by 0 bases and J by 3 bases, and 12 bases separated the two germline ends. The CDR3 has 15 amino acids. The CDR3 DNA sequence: TGCGCCAGCAGCTTGGCGGCAGGGGCCTACTATGGCTACACCTTC. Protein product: CASSLAAGAYYGYTF.

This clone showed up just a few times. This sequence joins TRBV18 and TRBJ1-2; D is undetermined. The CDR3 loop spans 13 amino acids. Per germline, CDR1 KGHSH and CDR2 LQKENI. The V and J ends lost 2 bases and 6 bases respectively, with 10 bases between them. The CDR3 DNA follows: TGTGCCAGCTCACCAACACGGGGTGATGGCTACACCTTC. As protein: CASSPTRGDGYTF.

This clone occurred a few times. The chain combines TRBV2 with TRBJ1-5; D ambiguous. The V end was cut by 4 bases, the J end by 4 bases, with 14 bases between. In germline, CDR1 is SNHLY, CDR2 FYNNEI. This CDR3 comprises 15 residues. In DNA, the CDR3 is TGTGCCAGCAGTGGCGGCAGGCACCCGAATCAGCCCCAGCATTTT. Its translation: CASSGGRHPNQPQHF.

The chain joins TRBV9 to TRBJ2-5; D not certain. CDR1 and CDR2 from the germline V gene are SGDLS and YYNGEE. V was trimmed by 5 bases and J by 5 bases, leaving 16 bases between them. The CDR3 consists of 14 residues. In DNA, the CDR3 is TGTGCCAGCAGTCCCGGTCCCGTGGGGGAGACCCAGTACTTC. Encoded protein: CASSPGPVGETQYF.

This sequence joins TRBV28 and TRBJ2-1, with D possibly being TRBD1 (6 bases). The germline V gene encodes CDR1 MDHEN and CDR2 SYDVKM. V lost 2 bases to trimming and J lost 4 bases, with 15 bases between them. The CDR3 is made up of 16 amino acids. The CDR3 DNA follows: TGTGCCAGCAGTTTACCCGGAACCACAGGGTACAATGAGCAGTTCTTC. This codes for CASSLPGTTGYNEQFF.

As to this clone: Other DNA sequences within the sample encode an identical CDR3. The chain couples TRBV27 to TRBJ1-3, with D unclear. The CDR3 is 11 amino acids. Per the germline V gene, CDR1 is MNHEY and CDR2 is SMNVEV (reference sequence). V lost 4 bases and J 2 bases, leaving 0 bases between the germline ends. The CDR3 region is CASSSGNTIYF. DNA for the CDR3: TGTGCCAGCAGTTCTGGAAACACCATATATTTT.

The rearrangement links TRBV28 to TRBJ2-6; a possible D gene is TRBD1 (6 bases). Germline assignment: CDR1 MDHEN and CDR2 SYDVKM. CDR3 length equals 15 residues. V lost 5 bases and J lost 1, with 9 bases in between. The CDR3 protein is CASSTGLSGANVLTF. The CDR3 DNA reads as TGTGCCAGCAGTACAGGGTTATCTGGGGCCAACGTCCTGACTTTC.

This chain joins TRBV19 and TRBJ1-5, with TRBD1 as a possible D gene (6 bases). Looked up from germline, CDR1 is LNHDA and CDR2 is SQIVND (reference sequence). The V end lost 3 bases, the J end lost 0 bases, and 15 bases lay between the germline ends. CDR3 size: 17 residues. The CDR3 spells CASSIPDSLYSNQPQHF. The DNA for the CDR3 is TGTGCCAGTAGTATCCCGGACAGTCTGTATAGCAATCAGCCCCAGCATTTT.

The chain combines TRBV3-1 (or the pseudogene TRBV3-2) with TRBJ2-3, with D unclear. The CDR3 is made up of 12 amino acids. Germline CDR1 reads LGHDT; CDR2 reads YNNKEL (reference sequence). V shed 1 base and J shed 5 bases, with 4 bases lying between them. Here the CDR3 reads CASSQVLDTQYF. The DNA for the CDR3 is TGTGCCAGCAGCCAAGTCCTAGATACGCAGTATTTT.

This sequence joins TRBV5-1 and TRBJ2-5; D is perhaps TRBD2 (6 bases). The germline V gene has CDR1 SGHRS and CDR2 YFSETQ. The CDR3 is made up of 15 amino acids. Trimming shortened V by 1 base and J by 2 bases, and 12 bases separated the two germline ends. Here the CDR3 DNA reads TGCGCCAGCAGCTTGTATTCGGGGGATCAAGAGACCCAGTACTTC. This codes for CASSLYSGDQETQYF.

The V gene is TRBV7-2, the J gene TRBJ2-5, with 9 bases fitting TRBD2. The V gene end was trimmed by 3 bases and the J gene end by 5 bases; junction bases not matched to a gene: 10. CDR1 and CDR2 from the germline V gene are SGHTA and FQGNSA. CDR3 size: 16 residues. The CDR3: CASSLGGLAVGETQYF. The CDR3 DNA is TGTGCCAGCAGCTTGGGGGGACTAGCTGTGGGCGAGACCCAGTACTTC.